This record covers a single T cell receptor (beta chain). The ends lost 8 bases at V and 2 bases at J; junction bases unmatched: 7. Germline assignment: CDR1 MNHEY and CDR2 SVGAGI. The CDR3 is made up of 14 amino acids. This entry belongs to a study of blood T cell repertoires in COVID-19. Data came from immunoSEQ multiplex PCR; TCRdb stores just in-frame clones and leaves some out. The sample has 120,000 or so clones; over 75% are singletons. The gene calls are TRBV6-5 and TRBJ1-2, with TRBD1 matching over 8 bases. Sequencing was carried out using peripheral blood. The clonotype was recovered from a woman at least 80 years old with acute or convalescent COVID-19. CDR3 in amino acids: CASQSRGRNYGYTF. For the CDR3, the DNA is TGTGCCAGCCAATCCAGGGGGCGAAACTATGGCTACACCTTC.